What follows are 3 T cell receptor beta chains derived from one specimen sequenced in a study of CD8+ T cells in alopecia areata. RNA was extracted and reverse transcribed into cDNA as the sequencing template. Assay used: immunoSEQ multiplex PCR; TCRdb lists only in-frame clones, some missing. Recorded here are around 100,000 clones, none singletons. Source material: lesional skin. These receptors were taken from a C3H/HeJ mouse with alopecia areata. For this mouse line, the MHC haplotype is H2-k.

On this clone: Gene and germline names: mouse. The read terminates 4 residues before the CDR3 end, so the remaining end is supplied by the germline J gene. This chain links TRBV17 with TRBJ2-2; a weak D match, TRBD1 (6 bases). This CDR3 contains 14 residues. CDR1 MNHDT and CDR2 YYDKIL come from the germline V gene. CDR3 DNA, as far as it was read: TGTGCTAGCAGTAGGGGACCCGGGACAGGG. This sequence encodes CASSRGPGTG. The full CDR3 reads CASSRGPGTGQLYF.

Note on this clone: Genes here carry mouse names. The read gets to within 4 residues of the CDR3 end, and the germline J gene fills in the rest. This chain uses TRBV13-3 with TRBJ2-2; TRBD1 might be the D (6 bases). CDR1 is NNHDY, CDR2 SYVADS, per germline. Trimming took off 6 bases at V and 1 base at J, with 10 bases between the two ends. The CDR3 spans 14 residues. The CDR3 bases that were read are TGTGCCAGCAAGTCGGACAGAAACACCGGG. This gives the protein CASKSDRNTG. The full CDR3 reads CASKSDRNTGQLYF.

As to this clone: Any gene name here is a mouse gene name. The sequenced fragment ends 4 residues before the CDR3 boundary, so the rest is inferred from the germline J gene. Other DNA sequences in the sample encode the same CDR3. The chain has TRBV13-3 and TRBJ2-7; unclear D gene. V lost 2 bases and J lost 1, with 7 bases in between. The CDR3 spans 13 residues. Germline V lookup: CDR1 NNHDY, CDR2 SYVADS. The CDR3 sequence is CASSEGGSYEQYF. The part of the CDR3 DNA that was read is TGTGCCAGCAGTGAGGGTGGGTCCTAT.